The T cell receptor (beta chain) described here comes from a study of blood T cells in healthy people across ages. Background on the study: Template switching recovered approximately one barcoded beta molecule for every two T cells.

Study conclusions and caveats: Strongly correlated with naive T cell percentage was TCR beta diversity.

Details on this clonotype: The antigen is not known.

Combining a sample-barcoded 5' primer with a J-beta primer mix, a second PCR ran for roughly 7 to 11 cycles. A tag from a template-switch adaptor with 12 random nucleotides marked each cDNA molecule. TCRdb re-called the 5' RACE reads with MiXCR, one entry per CDR3 protein. The table shows about 680,000 distinct CDR3 sequences, with around 48% occurring only once. There are 16 residues in the CDR3. V was pared by 3 bases and J by 2 bases, with 9 bases of the junction left unmatched. The germline CDR1 and CDR2 sequences are MGHRA and YSYEKL. Sequenced sample: blood. The rearrangement uses TRBV4-1 and TRBJ2-7; 8 bases line up with TRBD1. The receptor comes from a woman aged 55 to 70 in good health. In DNA, the CDR3 is TGCGCCAGCAGCCAGGATAAGGACAGGGCAACCTACGAGCAGTACTTC. Translated, it gives CASSQDKDRATYEQYF.